This T cell receptor beta chain was obtained from a study of neurological immune-mediated disorders. Ten or more counts support this clonotype. Its antigen is as yet unknown. Overall study results and limits: For the multiple sclerosis repertoire cluster, no association with any clinical or MRI feature was found.

Sequencing runs each generated in excess of 170 million TCR-beta sequences derived from 15-18 subjects. TCRdb passed the 5' RACE reads through MiXCR, listing each CDR3 protein once. The sample shows tens of thousands of distinct CDR3 sequences, roughly 4.5% of them seen only once. The sequenced sample was PBMCs. The TCR was taken from a young man with multiple sclerosis.

The CDR3: CASSVDAGAFWNEQFF. The CDR3 nucleotides are TGTGCCAGCAGCGTAGATGCGGGGGCCTTCTGGAATGAGCAGTTCTTC. The gene calls are TRBV9 and TRBJ2-1, with D tentatively TRBD2 (7 bases). The ends were cut back, 0 bases at V and 7 bases at J, with 17 bases in the middle. Germline CDR1 SGDLS, CDR2 YYNGEE. This CDR3 has 16 residues.